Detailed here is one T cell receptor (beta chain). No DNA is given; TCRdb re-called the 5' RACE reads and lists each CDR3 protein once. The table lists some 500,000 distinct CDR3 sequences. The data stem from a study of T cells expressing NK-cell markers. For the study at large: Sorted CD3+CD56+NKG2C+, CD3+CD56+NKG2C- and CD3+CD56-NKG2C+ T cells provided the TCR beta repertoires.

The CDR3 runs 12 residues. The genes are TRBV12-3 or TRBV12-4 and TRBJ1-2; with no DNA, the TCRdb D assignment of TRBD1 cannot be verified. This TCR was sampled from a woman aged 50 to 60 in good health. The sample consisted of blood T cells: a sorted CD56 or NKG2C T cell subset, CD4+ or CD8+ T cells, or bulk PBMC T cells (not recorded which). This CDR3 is CASTGGLGGYTF.